The 26 T cell receptor beta chains presented below share a single source sample, sequenced in a study of CD4 T cells in relation to SARS-CoV-2 and coronaviruses. Profiling relied on immunoSEQ multiplex PCR, and the TCRdb table lists in-frame clones only, not all of them. The data hold roughly 63,000 clones, with over 90% observed a single time. Unexposed donor CD4+ T cells date from about 2011-2018, before the COVID-19 pandemic. Sequencing used naive CD4+ T cells from PBMCs. The subset here: naive CD4+ T cells isolated by negative enrichment. The receptors here all came from a human donor in good health.

This rearrangement joins TRBV4-1 to TRBJ2-1; D unclear. Trimming pared 6 bases from V and 3 bases from J, leaving 15 bases between. The length of the CDR3 is 15 residues. Germline V gene sequence: CDR1 MGHRA, CDR2 YSYEKL. CDR3 bases: TGCGCCAGCAGTTTTAGCAGTTATCTCTACAATGAGCAGTTCTTC. Amino acid sequence: CASSFSSYLYNEQFF.

The chain carries TRBV6-5 and TRBJ2-1; 8 bases are shared with TRBD2. The trim removed 6 bases at V and 0 bases at J, leaving 4 bases unmatched. This CDR3 region has 15 residues. The germline V gene encodes CDR1 MNHEY and CDR2 SVGAGI. The CDR3, as DNA: TGTGCCAGCAGCCTTAGCGGGGTCTCCTACAATGAGCAGTTCTTC. Amino acid sequence: CASSLSGVSYNEQFF.

In DNA, the CDR3 is TGTGCCAGTACCGGGCAGCTCCCTCTAAACACTGAAGCTTTCTTT. Translating it yields CASTGQLPLNTEAFF. This chain links TRBV19 with TRBJ1-1; D call uncertain. Trimming took off 7 bases at V and 2 bases at J, with 17 bases between the two ends. Per germline, CDR1 LNHDA and CDR2 SQIVND (reference sequence). There are 15 residues in the CDR3.

The chain joins TRBV20-1 to TRBJ1-6, with D possibly being TRBD1 (6 bases). Trimming took off 6 bases at V and 9 bases at J, with 9 bases between the two ends. The germline V gene has CDR1 DFQATT and CDR2 SNEGSKA (reference sequence). The CDR3 is 11 amino acids. The CDR3 DNA reads TGCAGTGCCAAGGACAGTTCACCCCTCCACTTT. As protein: CSAKDSSPLHF.

In the case of this clone: The junction departs from the called germline gene at one end, perhaps through a read error. The chain carries TRBV18 and TRBJ2-5, with 7 bases aligning to TRBD1. The CDR3 has 12 amino acids. From germline, CDR1 is KGHSH and CDR2 LQKENI. CDR3 residues: CASSDDTGTANF. The DNA of the CDR3 is TGTGCCAGCTCAGACGACACCGGGACAGCCAACTTC.

The chain has TRBV7-2 and TRBJ2-5, with a weak D call TRBD2 (5 bases). Trimming cost V 1 base and J 5 bases, with 11 bases left between them. The CDR3 runs 14 residues. The germline CDR1 and CDR2 sequences are SGHTA and FQGNSA. In nucleotides, the CDR3 is TGTGCCAGCAGCTTAGTTCGCGGGTCTGAGACCCAGTACTTC. It is translated as CASSLVRGSETQYF. The full variable domain, its missing parts supplied by reference TRBV7-2 and TRBJ2-5, is GAGVSQSPSNKVTEKGKDVELRCDPISGHTALYWYRQSLGQGLEFLIYFQGNSAPDKSGLPSDRFSAERTGGSVSTLTIQRTQQEDSAVYLCASSLVRGSETQYFGPGTRLLVL.

J is TRBJ2-2 and V is TRBV29-1; 10 nucleotides agree with TRBD2. Trimming at V came to 3 bases and at J to 4 bases, leaving 5 bases not matched to a gene. The length of the CDR3 is 15 residues. From germline, CDR1 is SQVTM and CDR2 ANQGSEA. The CDR3 loop reads CSVDSGRRGTGELFF. CDR3 DNA sequence: TGCAGCGTTGATAGCGGGAGGCGAGGCACCGGGGAGCTGTTTTTT.

The chain recombines TRBV10-3 with TRBJ1-2; weak D call: TRBD1 (6 bases). The CDR3 contains 17 residues. CDR1 ENHRY and CDR2 SYGVKD come from the germline V gene. Trimming shortened V by 3 bases and J by 4 bases, and 21 bases separated the two germline ends. CDR3 residues: CAISENRDTSRSYGYTF. In DNA, the CDR3 is TGTGCCATCAGTGAAAACCGGGACACCTCACGCAGCTATGGCTACACCTTC.

CDR3 bases: TGTGCCAGCAGCCAAGAACTAGCCAAGAAGCAGTACTTC. It codes for CASSQELAKKQYF. The rearrangement joins TRBV3-1 (or the pseudogene TRBV3-2) to TRBJ2-7; D is perhaps TRBD2 (6 bases). The CDR3 is 13 amino acids. The V end was cut by 0 bases, the J end by 8 bases, with 11 bases between. Germline V gives CDR1 LGHDT, CDR2 YNNKEL (reference sequence).

The chain is built from TRBV6-1 and TRBJ2-1; D is ambiguous. This CDR3 has 12 residues. Germline V CDR1 and CDR2: MNHNS, SASEGT. Deletions cut 2 bases from V and 10 bases from J, with 9 bases between. DNA of the CDR3: TGTGCCAGCAGTGAAAATTACATGGAGCAGTTCTTC. It codes for CASSENYMEQFF.

In DNA form, the CDR3 reads TGTGCCAGCAGCCTAGACAGAAATCAGCCCCAGCATTTT. This encodes CASSLDRNQPQHF. The chain is built from TRBV3-1 (or the pseudogene TRBV3-2) and TRBJ1-5; TRBD1 is a possible D gene (5 bases). The CDR3 totals 13 residues. Trimming took off 4 bases at V and 4 bases at J, with 8 bases between the two ends. Germline CDR1 is LGHDT and CDR2 is YNNKEL (reference sequence).

J is TRBJ2-2 and V is TRBV7-3; 8 bases map to TRBD2. CDR1 SGHTA and CDR2 FQGTGA come from the germline V gene. The CDR3 is 16 residues long. V lost 3 bases to trimming and J lost 4 bases; unmatched junction nucleotides: 7. The CDR3 sequence: CASSFYGTRVTGELFF. Written as DNA, the CDR3 is TGTGCCAGCAGCTTTTACGGGACTAGGGTCACCGGGGAGCTGTTTTTT. Combining the CDR3 with reference TRBV7-3 and TRBJ2-2 gives the whole variable domain GAGVSQTPSNKVTEKGKYVELRCDPISGHTALYWYRQSLGQGPEFLIYFQGTGAADDSGLPNDRFFAVRPEGSVSTLKIQRTERGDSAVYLCASSFYGTRVTGELFFGEGSRLTVL.

The V and J genes are TRBV27 and TRBJ1-5; TRBD1 is a possible D gene (6 bases). Germline V lookup: CDR1 MNHEY, CDR2 SMNVEV (reference sequence). With 6 bases removed from V and 0 bases from J, the gap between germline ends came to 12 bases. The CDR3 runs 15 residues. The CDR3 spells CASSFDRSSNQPQHF. The DNA for the CDR3 is TGTGCCAGCAGCTTCGACAGGAGTAGCAATCAGCCCCAGCATTTT.

The chain carries TRBV2 and TRBJ1-5; D uncertain. Germline V CDR1 and CDR2: SNHLY, FYNNEI. CDR3 length equals 15 residues. V was trimmed by 2 bases and J by 4 bases, leaving 12 bases between them. This CDR3 reads CASSESEGWNQPQHF. The CDR3 DNA sequence: TGTGCCAGCAGTGAATCCGAGGGTTGGAATCAGCCCCAGCATTTT.

The rearrangement links TRBV5-1 to TRBJ1-1, with 10 bases aligning to TRBD1. Germline CDR1 reads SGHRS; CDR2 reads YFSETQ. The CDR3 is 16 amino acids. V was clipped by 4 bases and J by 1 base; unmatched bases: 7. The DNA for the CDR3 is TGCGCCAGCAGCGCACGACAGGGGGCGACGAACACTGAAGCTTTCTTT. It specifies CASSARQGATNTEAFF. Together with reference TRBV5-1 and TRBJ1-1, the CDR3 gives the full variable domain: KAGVTQTPRYLIKTRGQQVTLSCSPISGHRSVSWYQQTPGQGLQFLFEYFSETQRNKGNFPGRFSGRQFSNSRSEMNVSTLELGDSALYLCASSARQGATNTEAFFGQGTRLTVV.

CDR3 coding DNA: TGCGCCAGCAGTGAGTTGTCCTTGAGCAGGGGGTATCGGACGAACACTGAAGCTTTCTTT. It encodes CASSELSLSRGYRTNTEAFF. The chain combines TRBV10-1 with TRBJ1-1, with 7 bases that match TRBD1. The CDR3 runs to 20 residues. Germline V lookup: CDR1 WNHNN, CDR2 SYGVQD (reference sequence). J was trimmed by 1 base and V by 1 base; bases with no gene match: 18.

J is TRBJ2-3 and V is TRBV7-6; D gene ambiguous. CDR3 size: 17 residues. V was trimmed by 5 bases and J by 2 bases, leaving 20 bases between them. Germline CDR1 reads SGHVS; CDR2 reads FNYEAQ. The CDR3 sequence is CASSRSFSPLNTDTQYF. CDR3 in DNA: TGTGCCAGCAGCCGCTCGTTTAGCCCCTTAAACACAGATACGCAGTATTTT.

The genes are TRBV19 and TRBJ2-7; a possible D gene is TRBD2 (6 bases). Germline V lookup: CDR1 LNHDA, CDR2 SQIVND (reference sequence). The CDR3 is 14 amino acids. V was cut by 1 base and J by 4 bases, with 11 bases left in between. CDR3 region: CASSIGGTAYEQYF. The CDR3 region has the DNA TGTGCCAGTAGTATAGGCGGGACGGCTTACGAGCAGTACTTC.

This chain uses TRBV3-1 (or the pseudogene TRBV3-2) with TRBJ1-2; 10 bases fit TRBD1. CDR3 size: 16 residues. Trimming removed 6 bases from V and 1 base from J; junction bases left unmatched: 8. Germline lookup yields CDR1 LGHDT and CDR2 YNNKEL (reference sequence). CDR3 in amino acids: CASRNRDRGLNYGYTF. CDR3 bases: TGTGCCAGCAGGAACCGGGACAGGGGACTTAACTATGGCTACACCTTC.

The V gene is TRBV25-1, the J gene TRBJ2-7; 7 positions agree with TRBD1. Germline assignment: CDR1 MGHDK and CDR2 SYGVNS. J was trimmed by 0 bases and V by 1 base; bases with no gene match: 6. This CDR3 is built from 16 residues. The CDR3 region has the DNA TGTGCCAGCAGTGAATCTACCGGGACAGCCTCCTACGAGCAGTACTTC. It specifies CASSESTGTASYEQYF.

The CDR3 coding sequence is TGTGCCAGCAGCTTAGACCGAACCCGGCCCCAGCATTTT. Its protein product is CASSLDRTRPQHF. The chain is built from TRBV7-2 and TRBJ1-5; the D is unclear. V lost 1 base, J lost 9 bases, and 10 bases lay in between. CDR3 length equals 13 residues. CDR1 is SGHTA and CDR2 is FQGNSA in the germline V gene.

The V and J genes are TRBV4-2 and TRBJ1-5; perhaps TRBD1 as D (5 bases). This CDR3 is 13 amino acids long. Trimming removed 3 bases from V and 4 bases from J, with 7 bases in between. CDR1 is LGHNA and CDR2 is YNFKEQ in the germline V gene. The DNA of the CDR3 is TGTGCCAGCAGCCAGGGGGAAAATCAGCCCCAGCATTTT. The encoded protein is CASSQGENQPQHF.

V is TRBV27 and J is TRBJ1-2; unclear D gene. Germline CDR1 and CDR2: MNHEY and SMNVEV (reference sequence). The V and J ends lost 2 bases and 8 bases respectively, with 12 bases between them. The CDR3 length is 13 residues. The CDR3 reads CASSLSRVGGYTF. Written as DNA, the CDR3 is TGTGCCAGCAGTTTAAGCCGGGTAGGAGGCTACACCTTC.

The chain has TRBV4-2 and TRBJ2-2, with D perhaps TRBD2 (5 bases). Per the germline V gene, CDR1 is LGHNA and CDR2 is YNFKEQ. V was trimmed by 1 base and J by 4 bases, leaving 16 bases between them. This CDR3 comprises 17 residues. The DNA of the CDR3 is TGTGCCAGCAGCCAAGGTTTAGGCGGGCCGCGCACCGGGGAGCTGTTTTTT. Encoded protein: CASSQGLGGPRTGELFF.

The chain recombines TRBV10-3 with TRBJ2-7; D remains unclear. CDR1 ENHRY and CDR2 SYGVKD come from the germline V gene. This CDR3 has 12 residues. V lost 6 bases, J lost 2 bases, and 8 bases lay in between. In nucleotides, the CDR3 is TGTGCCATCAGCGACAAGACCTACGAGCAGTACTTC. It yields the protein CAISDKTYEQYF.

This clone was observed a few times. This sequence joins TRBV3-1 (or the pseudogene TRBV3-2) and TRBJ1-5; D is uncertain. The germline V gene has CDR1 LGHDT and CDR2 YNNKEL (reference sequence). CDR3 length: 12 amino acids. V was cut by 4 bases and J by 9 bases, with 10 bases left in between. The CDR3 here is CASSLLYGPQHF. The CDR3 DNA reads TGTGCCAGCAGCCTCCTATACGGGCCCCAGCATTTT.